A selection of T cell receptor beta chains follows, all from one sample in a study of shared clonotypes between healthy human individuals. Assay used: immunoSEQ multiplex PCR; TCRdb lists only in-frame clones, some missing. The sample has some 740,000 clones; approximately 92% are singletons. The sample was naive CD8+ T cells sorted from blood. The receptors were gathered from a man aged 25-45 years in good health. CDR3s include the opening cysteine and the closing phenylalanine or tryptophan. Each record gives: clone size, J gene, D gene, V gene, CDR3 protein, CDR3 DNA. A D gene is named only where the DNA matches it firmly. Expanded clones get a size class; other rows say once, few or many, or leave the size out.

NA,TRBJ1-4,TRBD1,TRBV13,CATGQGANEKLFF,TGTGCCACCGGACAGGGTGCTAATGAAAAACTGTTTTTT
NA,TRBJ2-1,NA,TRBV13,CASGGTGPNEQFF,TGTGCCAGTGGGGGGACTGGCCCCAATGAGCAGTTCTTC
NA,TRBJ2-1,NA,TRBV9,CASSVGTSGGGEQFF,TGTGCCAGCAGCGTAGGGACCAGTGGGGGCGGTGAGCAGTTCTTC
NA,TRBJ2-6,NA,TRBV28,CASSPEEIKDYPGANVLTF,TGTGCCAGCAGTCCCGAAGAAATCAAGGACTATCCTGGGGCCAACGTCCTGACTTTC
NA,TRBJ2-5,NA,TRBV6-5,CASSLLLSYGQETQYF,TGTGCCAGCAGTTTACTGCTCTCTTACGGACAAGAGACCCAGTACTTC
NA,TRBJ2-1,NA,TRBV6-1,CASSAEQGPYNEQFF,TGTGCCAGCAGTGCCGAACAGGGACCTTACAATGAGCAGTTCTTC
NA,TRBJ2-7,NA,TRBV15,CATSTPGPRSKGGQYF,TGTGCCACCAGCACCCCGGGACCCCGGAGCAAGGGCGGGCAGTACTTC
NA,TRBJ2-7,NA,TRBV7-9,CASSYGHEQYF,TGTGCCAGCAGCTATGGACACGAGCAGTACTTC
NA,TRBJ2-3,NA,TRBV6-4,CASSDVGATDTQYF,TGTGCCAGCAGTGACGTTGGGGCCACAGATACGCAGTATTTT
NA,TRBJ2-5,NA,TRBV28,CASSFDRLASETQYF,TGTGCCAGCAGTTTCGACCGTCTTGCCAGCGAGACCCAGTACTTC
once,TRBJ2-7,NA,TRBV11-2,CASSSGPYEQYF,TGTGCCAGCAGCTCGGGACCTTACGAGCAGTACTTC
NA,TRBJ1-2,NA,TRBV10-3,CAITEAPTNYGYTF,TGTGCCATCACTGAGGCACCGACTAACTATGGCTACACCTTC
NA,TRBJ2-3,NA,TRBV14,CASSQGPIFGGRSTDTQYF,TGTGCCAGCAGCCAAGGGCCAATTTTCGGCGGAAGAAGCACAGATACGCAGTATTTT